Sequencing of this T cell receptor (beta chain) was carried out in a study of CD8 T cells in ankylosing spondylitis. Whole-study findings and limits: Roughly eight highly homologous variants made up a TCR beta motif that seemed to typify ankylosing spondylitis blood. As for the disease-linked clones, they showed a CD8+ phenotype and occurred at relatively low frequencies in peripheral blood. Disease-associated clones were reportedly significantly overrepresented in matched ankylosing spondylitis synovial fluid.

Germline-derived CDR1 and CDR2 are SGHDT and YYEEEE. The length of the CDR3 is 13 residues. V lost 0 bases and J 2 bases, leaving 5 bases between the germline ends. As regards this clonotype: Its matching antigen is unknown.

Quantitative 5'-RACE with molecular barcodes produced the TCR beta libraries. In TCRdb, the 5' RACE reads were re-called with MiXCR into one record per CDR3 protein. Of hundreds of thousands of distinct CDR3 sequences listed, roughly 32% are singletons. The V gene is TRBV5-6, the J gene TRBJ2-5; D not resolved. The sequenced material came from blood, either unsorted or a sorted T cell fraction (not recorded which). This TCR was recovered from a male donor with ankylosing spondylitis or in good health (not recorded which). DNA of the CDR3: TGTGCCAGCAGCTTGGTTATGCAAGAGACCCAGTACTTC. This codes for CASSLVMQETQYF. The full variable domain, with the rest looked up from reference TRBV5-6 and TRBJ2-5, is DAGVTQSPTHLIKTRGQQVTLRCSPKSGHDTVSWYQQALGQGPQFIFQYYEEEERQRGNFPDRFSGHQFPNYSSELNVNALLLGDSALYLCASSLVMQETQYFGPGTRLLVL.